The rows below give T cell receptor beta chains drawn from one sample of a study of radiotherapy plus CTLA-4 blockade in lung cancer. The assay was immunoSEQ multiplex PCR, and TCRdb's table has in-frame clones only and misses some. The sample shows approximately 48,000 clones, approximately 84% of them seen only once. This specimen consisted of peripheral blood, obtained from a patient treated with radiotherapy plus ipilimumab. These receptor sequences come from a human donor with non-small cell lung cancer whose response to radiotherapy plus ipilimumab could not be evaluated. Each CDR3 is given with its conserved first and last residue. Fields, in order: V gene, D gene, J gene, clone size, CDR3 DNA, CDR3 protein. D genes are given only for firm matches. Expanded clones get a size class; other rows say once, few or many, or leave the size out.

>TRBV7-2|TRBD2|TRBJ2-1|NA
TGTGCCAGCAGCTTAACTACTAGCGGGTTACCCTACAATGAGCAGTTCTTC
CASSLTTSGLPYNEQFF
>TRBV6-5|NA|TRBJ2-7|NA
TGTGCCAGCAAGTTTGGGCAGGGAAACTACGAGCAGTACTTC
CASKFGQGNYEQYF
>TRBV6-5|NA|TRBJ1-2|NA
TGTGCCAGCACGCCTCGGGGTTACTATGGCTACACCTTC
CASTPRGYYGYTF
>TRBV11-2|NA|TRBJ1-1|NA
TGTGCCAGCAGCTTAGTTAAGGGAGGATTGAACACTGAAGCTTTCTTT
CASSLVKGGLNTEAFF
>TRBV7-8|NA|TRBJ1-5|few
TGTGCCAGCAGCTTAGTTGGGGCCAGGGCCAATCAGCCCCAGCATTTT
CASSLVGARANQPQHF
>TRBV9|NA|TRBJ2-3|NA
TGTGCCAGCAGCGTAGGACTCCCCCCCGATACGCAGTATTTT
CASSVGLPPDTQYF
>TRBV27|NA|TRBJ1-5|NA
TGTGCCAGCAGTTTGTACAAGAATCAGCCCCAGCATTTT
CASSLYKNQPQHF
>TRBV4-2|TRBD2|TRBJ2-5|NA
TGTGCCAGCAGCCAGGCTAGCGGGAGGACGGGGGAGACCCAGTACTTC
CASSQASGRTGETQYF
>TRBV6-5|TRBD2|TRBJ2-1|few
TGTGCCAGCATACGGCTAGCGGGTTCCTACAATGAGCAGTTCTTC
CASIRLAGSYNEQFF
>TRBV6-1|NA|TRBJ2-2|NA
TGTGCCAGCAGGTTCCTCGGAGTAAACACCGGGGAGCTGTTTTTT
CASRFLGVNTGELFF
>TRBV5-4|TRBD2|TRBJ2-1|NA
TGTGCCAGCAGCTCCCTAGCGGGGTTCTACAATGAGCAGTTCTTC
CASSSLAGFYNEQFF
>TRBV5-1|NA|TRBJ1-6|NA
TGCGCCAGCAGCTTGGAAAGGGAGTCCTATAATTCACCCCTCCACTTT
CASSLERESYNSPLHF
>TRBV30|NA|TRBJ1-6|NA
TGTGCCTGGAGTGTAGACAGCAATTCACCCCTCCACTTT
CAWSVDSNSPLHF
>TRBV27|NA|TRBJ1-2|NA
TGTGCCAGCAGTTTATCGGGGGGGCAGGGTAACTATGGCTACACCTTC
CASSLSGGQGNYGYTF
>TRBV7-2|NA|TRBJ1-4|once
TGTGCCAGCAGCTTACCTGGAAGGGGAGGGGAAAAACTGTTTTTT
CASSLPGRGGEKLFF
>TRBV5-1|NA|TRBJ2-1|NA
TGCGCCAGCAGCCTACTAGGTGGTCACTCCTACAATGAGCAGTTCTTC
CASSLLGGHSYNEQFF
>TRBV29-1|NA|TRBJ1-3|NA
TGCAGCGTTGGGGCTGGCTCTGGAAACACCATATATTTT
CSVGAGSGNTIYF
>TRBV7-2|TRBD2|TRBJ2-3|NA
TGTGCCAGCAGCTTGGGCGGGAGGGATCGTGGAGATACGCAGTATTTT
CASSLGGRDRGDTQYF
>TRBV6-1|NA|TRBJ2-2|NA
TGTGCCAGCATAAAGAACACCGGGGAGCTGTTTTTT
CASIKNTGELFF
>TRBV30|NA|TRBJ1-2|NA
TGTGCCTGGAGTACAACAGGGTATGGCTACACCTTC
CAWSTTGYGYTF
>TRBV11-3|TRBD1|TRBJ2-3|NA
TGTGCCAGCAGCTTCGGACAGGGTGCTAGCACAGATACGCAGTATTTT
CASSFGQGASTDTQYF
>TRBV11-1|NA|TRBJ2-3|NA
TGTGCCAGCAGCTTTCTCCCTTATGCGAATACAGATACGCAGTATTTT
CASSFLPYANTDTQYF
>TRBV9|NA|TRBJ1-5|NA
TGTGCCAGCAGCCCGGGTTCCTCAACGGGGCAGCCCCAGCATTTT
CASSPGSSTGQPQHF
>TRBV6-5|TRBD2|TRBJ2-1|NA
TGTGCCAGCAGTGACCTTAGCGGGACGGGTGAGCAGTTCTTC
CASSDLSGTGEQFF
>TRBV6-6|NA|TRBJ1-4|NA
TGTGCCAGCAGGGAGGTTGCAACTAATGAAAAACTGTTTTTT
CASREVATNEKLFF
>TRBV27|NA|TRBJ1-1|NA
TGTGCCAGCAGCCCCCTACAGGGGAACACTGAAGCTTTCTTT
CASSPLQGNTEAFF
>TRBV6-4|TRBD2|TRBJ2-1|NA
TGTGCCAGCAGTGAAACGACTAGCGGGACCTACAATGAGCAGTTCTTC
CASSETTSGTYNEQFF
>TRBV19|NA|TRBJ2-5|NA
TGTGCCAGTAGTATAGGGGGTTCATGGGGCCGGGAGACCCAGTACTTC
CASSIGGSWGRETQYF
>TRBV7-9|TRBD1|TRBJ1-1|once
TGTGCCAGCAGCTTAGCGCCCAGGGGGCGGGGGGAAGCTTTCTTT
CASSLAPRGRGEAFF
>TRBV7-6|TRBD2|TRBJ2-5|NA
TGTGCCAGCAGCTTTAGCGGGAGGGGGGAGCAGTACTTC
CASSFSGRGEQYF